The present TCR beta chain was sequenced within a study of T-cell memory formation after mild COVID-19. At the level of the study: The TCR clusters were mostly specific to one donor.

To note about this clonotype: What it binds is not known.

The germline V gene has CDR1 SGHAT and CDR2 FQDESV (reference sequence). Deletions cut 2 bases from V and 4 bases from J, with 8 bases between. The CDR3 loop spans 13 amino acids. TCRdb reprocessed the 5' RACE reads via MiXCR and lists one record per CDR3 protein. This table holds 450,000 to 700,000 distinct CDR3 sequences, approximately 18% found once. General study results and limits: A subset of responding clones appeared in pre-infection memory, suggesting cross-reactive memory joined. The study found contracting CD4+ clones mainly in CM and EM and contracting CD8+ clones in EMRA.

Sequencing was performed on PBMCs or a T cell subset sorted from them (not recorded which). This receptor was identified in an adult woman who had mild COVID-19 (a few samples of this study predate the infection). Cell type and time point are not known. The chain links TRBV11-1 to TRBJ1-1; D ambiguous. CDR3 sequence reads: CASSLKVFTEAFF. The CDR3 DNA sequence: TGTGCCAGCAGCTTAAAGGTTTTCACTGAAGCTTTCTTT.